In its sample, the clone carrying this T cell receptor (beta chain) was seen many times. No antigen is known for it. Documented time point: persistent/refractory GD, antithyroid drugs over 5 years with positive TRAb. After RNA was extracted from PBMCs, the TCR library was made from it. This specimen comes from a study of regulatory T cells in long-lasting Graves disease. Across the study: Persistent Graves' disease meant over 5 years of antithyroid drugs with positive TSH receptor antibodies. Overall study results and limits: TRBV28, TRBJ1-2 and TRBJ2-5 emerged as the favored segments in persistent disease. Lower TCR diversity was seen in persistent Graves' patients than in newly diagnosed ones. Those with persistent disease had in common more public clonotypes (roughly 3,000) than new patients (about 970).

CDR1 is MDHEN and CDR2 is SYDVKM in the germline V gene. The CDR3 is 14 residues long. Deletions cut 3 bases from V and 2 bases from J, with 11 bases between. Combining iRepertoire HTBI primers with Arm-PCR of CDR3 regions, the authors built TCR beta libraries. From the multiplex PCR reads, TCRdb called clonotypes with MiXCR, one entry per CDR3 protein. Of 310,000 or so distinct CDR3 sequences in the sample, around 21% were seen once. The sample here was peripheral blood mononuclear cells (PBMCs), taken when the disease was refractory, from a patient treated with antithyroid drugs. The chain employs TRBV28 and TRBJ2-7, with D hard to call. This clonotype was obtained from a female donor with Graves disease. CDR3 nucleotides: TGTGCCAGCAGTTTTGACATCGAAGCCTACGAGCAGTACTTC. Encoded protein: CASSFDIEAYEQYF.